The next 32 T cell receptor beta chains were all read from a single sample in a study of human T cells and chemical hapten exposure. Time point indicated: patch test 1, 2 weeks after DPC sensitization. Treatment of the sample: therapeutic diphenylcyclopropenone sensitization with weekly scalp DPC. MiXCR, run by TCRdb on the RACE reads, gives a single entry per CDR3 protein. The sample includes fewer than 500,000 distinct CDR3 sequences, approximately 5.1% seen only once; the top ten take over 2%. This material consisted of whole blood, taken in connection with sensitization to the hapten diphenylcyclopropenone (DPC). These receptors were obtained from a woman aged 45-59 years with alopecia areata. Some clones in this sample may be carry-over from other donors' samples.

A remark on this clonotype: A single base separates this from a much larger clone, so it may be a read error. The CDR3 region is CCACGTSNDEQFF. DNA of the CDR3: TGCTGTGCTTGCGGGACTAGTAACGATGAGCAGTTCTTC. The chain has TRBV20-1 and TRBJ2-1; TRBD2 matches 8 bases. Germline CDR1 DFQATT, CDR2 SNEGSKA (reference sequence). CDR3 length: 13 amino acids.

A few counts support this clonotype. The chain joins TRBV6-1 to TRBJ2-1; possibly TRBD1 or TRBD2 for D (6 bases each). This CDR3 region has 17 residues. V lost 2 bases and J lost 3, with 17 bases in between. CDR1 is MNHNS and CDR2 is SASEGT in the germline V gene. CDR3 sequence reads: CASSERGAHFIYNEQFF. The CDR3 nucleotides read TGTGCCAGCAGTGAAAGGGGGGCCCATTTCATCTACAATGAGCAGTTCTTC.

Ten or more counts support this clonotype. This chain connects TRBV6-1 to TRBJ2-7, with D perhaps TRBD2 (5 bases). The germline V gene encodes CDR1 MNHNS and CDR2 SASEGT. Trimming removed 7 bases at V and 2 bases at J, with 12 bases between. This CDR3 is 13 amino acids long. For the CDR3, the DNA is TGTGCCAGCAACGAGGGTGCCCCCTACGAGCAGTACTTC. Protein: CASNEGAPYEQYF.

This clonotype has only a few counts. The rearrangement uses TRBV7-2 and TRBJ2-5, with D unclear. The CDR3 length is 13 residues. CDR1 and CDR2 from the germline V gene are SGHTA and FQGNSA. V lost 4 bases, J lost 6 bases, and 12 bases lay in between. In nucleotides, the CDR3 is TGTGCCAGCAGCTCCTCGCTTCAAAAGACCCAGTACTTC. Protein sequence: CASSSSLQKTQYF.

This clonotype was picked up many times. V is TRBV3-1 and J is TRBJ1-3; the D is unclear. The CDR3 runs to 12 residues. The germline V gene has CDR1 LGHDT and CDR2 YNNKEL (reference sequence). Trimming took 4 bases from V and 9 from J, leaving 10 bases between them. CDR3 DNA sequence: TGTGCCAGCAGCCCCTCCGAAGCCACCATATATTTT. Translated, it gives CASSPSEATIYF.

This clonotype came up a few times. V usage is TRBV12-3 or TRBV12-4 and J usage is TRBJ1-4; D is perhaps TRBD1 (6 bases). The CDR3 is made up of 14 amino acids. The ends were cut back, 4 bases at V and 4 bases at J, with 10 bases in the middle. CDR3 region: CASSWGQFNEKLFF. In DNA, the CDR3 is TGTGCCAGCAGTTGGGGACAATTTAATGAAAAACTGTTTTTT.

Points on this clonotype: Given a much more abundant clone one base away, this may be a read error. This chain connects TRBV7-2 to TRBJ2-3, with 15 bases that match TRBD2. CDR3 length equals 16 residues. V gave up 5 bases and J gave up 8 bases; unmatched junction bases: 8. Germline loops: CDR1 SGHTA, CDR2 FQGNSA. The CDR3 DNA reads TGTGCCAGCAGCCCAGGACTAGCGGGAGGGCAGGTTACGCAGTATTTT. This sequence encodes CASSPGLAGGQVTQYF.

The chain uses TRBV20-1 and TRBJ2-1; 7 bases are shared with TRBD1. The trim removed 7 bases at V and 5 bases at J, leaving 8 bases unmatched. The germline V gene has CDR1 DFQATT and CDR2 SNEGSKA (reference sequence). The CDR3 totals 13 residues. The CDR3 sequence is CSVRGQAHNEQFF. The CDR3 DNA reads as TGCAGTGTTAGGGGGCAGGCCCACAATGAGCAGTTCTTC.

This clonotype was recorded many times. The J gene is TRBJ1-2, the V gene TRBV18; D gene unclear. V was pared by 2 bases and J by 2 bases, with 6 bases between. The CDR3 totals 13 residues. Germline V gene lookup returns CDR1 KGHSH and CDR2 LQKENI. The CDR3 coding sequence is TGTGCCAGCTCACCAGAGCTAAACTATGGCTACACCTTC. Translating it yields CASSPELNYGYTF.

This clonotype has a handful of counts. The CDR3 loop reads CASSQAGNYGYTF. Written as DNA, the CDR3 is TGCGCCAGCAGCCAAGCCGGTAACTATGGCTACACCTTC. V and J are TRBV4-1 and TRBJ1-2; the D is unclear. The germline V gene encodes CDR1 MGHRA and CDR2 YSYEKL. The CDR3 consists of 13 residues. V shed 1 base and J shed 1 base, with 4 bases lying between them.

This clonotype occurred a few times. The gene calls are TRBV4-2 and TRBJ2-5, with TRBD2 matching over 8 bases. The trim removed 4 bases at V and 0 bases at J, leaving 10 bases unmatched. The CDR3 runs 17 residues. The germline V gene encodes CDR1 LGHNA and CDR2 YNFKEQ. CDR3 residues: CASSPSGASGYQETQYF. In DNA form, the CDR3 reads TGTGCCAGCAGCCCCTCCGGGGCTAGCGGGTACCAAGAGACCCAGTACTTC.

The chain has TRBV4-1 and TRBJ1-5, with D tentatively TRBD1 (6 bases). The V gene's germline CDR1 is MGHRA and CDR2 YSYEKL. This CDR3 is 15 amino acids long. Trimming left V 1 base short and J 2 bases short, with 9 bases between. The CDR3 DNA reads TGCGCCAGCAGCCAAGCAGGGGACCGCAATCAGCCCCAGCATTTT. Residues: CASSQAGDRNQPQHF.

There are many counts of this clonotype. The chain uses TRBV5-1 and TRBJ1-1, with TRBD1 as a possible D gene (6 bases). CDR1 and CDR2 (germline): SGHRS, YFSETQ. The CDR3 sequence is 15 residues long. V shed 2 bases and J shed 1 base, with 12 bases lying between them. The DNA for the CDR3 is TGCGCCAGCAGCTTAAGAGGACAGCCGAACACTGAAGCTTTCTTT. Its translation: CASSLRGQPNTEAFF.

This clonotype was seen ten or more times. The V call is TRBV10-3, the J call TRBJ2-5; TRBD2 might be the D (6 bases). Germline CDR1 reads ENHRY; CDR2 reads SYGVKD. This CDR3 contains 14 residues. Trimming left V 6 bases short and J 5 bases short, with 16 bases between. The CDR3: CAIRGDSPQETQYF. The CDR3 nucleotides are TGTGCCATCAGGGGGGACTCCCCCCAGGAGACCCAGTACTTC.

This clonotype was counted only a few times. V is TRBV28 and J is TRBJ2-7; 8 bases match TRBD1. Germline loops: CDR1 MDHEN, CDR2 SYDVKM. The CDR3 length is 13 residues. The J segment lost 4 bases and the V segment lost 5 bases, leaving 4 bases of the junction unmatched. CDR3 protein: CASSMGQEYEQYF. CDR3 coding DNA: TGTGCCAGCAGTATGGGACAGGAATACGAGCAGTACTTC.

At least ten counts were recorded for this clonotype. The rearrangement links TRBV2 to TRBJ1-1, with D possibly being TRBD1 (5 bases). CDR3 length equals 16 residues. V lost 2 bases and J lost 2, with 15 bases in between. Germline V gives CDR1 SNHLY, CDR2 FYNNEI. The DNA for the CDR3 is TGTGCCAGCAGTGAATTCCCCCTTACAGGTAACACTGAAGCTTTCTTT. As protein: CASSEFPLTGNTEAFF.

Only a few counts were recorded for this clonotype. This sequence joins TRBV4-1 and TRBJ1-2; a possible D gene is TRBD1 (5 bases). Germline V gene data show CDR1 as MGHRA and CDR2 as YSYEKL. The germline V and J ends were trimmed by 4 bases and 5 bases, with 23 bases remaining between them. This CDR3 spans 17 amino acids. The CDR3 region is CASSPANRDGRLYGYTF. In nucleotides, the CDR3 is TGCGCCAGCAGCCCAGCTAACCGGGACGGGCGGCTTTATGGCTACACCTTC.

Ten or more counts support this clonotype. V usage is TRBV20-1 and J usage is TRBJ2-1; D unclear. V lost 4 bases to trimming and J lost 1 base, with 14 bases between them. CDR3 length equals 15 residues. Germline V gives CDR1 DFQATT, CDR2 SNEGSKA (reference sequence). CDR3 DNA: TGCAGTGCTACTTGGCCCAGTTGGTCCTACAATGAGCAGTTCTTC. Residues: CSATWPSWSYNEQFF.

This clonotype was observed at least ten times. The V and J genes are TRBV12-3 or TRBV12-4 and TRBJ1-2; D not certain. The ends were cut back, 4 bases at V and 5 bases at J, with 8 bases in the middle. This CDR3 is built from 12 residues. This chain's CDR3 is CASSSRPYGYTF. DNA for the CDR3: TGTGCCAGCAGTTCACGACCTTATGGCTACACCTTC.

This clonotype has more than one count but fewer than ten. The CDR3 sequence: CSARPGQGRGTEAFF. DNA for the CDR3: TGCAGTGCTAGACCCGGACAGGGGCGGGGCACTGAAGCTTTCTTT. The rearrangement joins TRBV20-1 to TRBJ1-1, with 9 bases that match TRBD1. Unmatched junction bases numbered 8, after V lost 2 bases and J lost 4 bases. The CDR3 is made up of 15 amino acids. Germline CDR1 and CDR2: DFQATT and SNEGSKA (reference sequence).

This clonotype was detected ten times or more. The genes are TRBV28 and TRBJ2-7, with D possibly called TRBD1 or TRBD2 (6 bases each). Per the germline V gene, CDR1 is MDHEN and CDR2 is SYDVKM. The CDR3 has 15 amino acids. Trimming took off 6 bases at V and 0 bases at J, with 15 bases between the two ends. CDR3 DNA: TGTGCCAGCAGCCCCCCGGGGGCGAGCTCCTACGAGCAGTACTTC. Residues: CASSPPGASSYEQYF.

There are many counts of this clonotype. The genes are TRBV11-2 and TRBJ2-3; perhaps TRBD2 as D (5 bases). The V gene's germline CDR1 is SGHAT and CDR2 FQNNGV. The V gene lost 3 bases and the J gene lost 2 bases, with 12 bases spanning the gap. The CDR3 has 15 residues. The CDR3, as DNA: TGTGCCAGCAGCTTGAGCGGAGCCACCACAGATACGCAGTATTTT. It codes for CASSLSGATTDTQYF.

This clonotype was seen many times. CDR3 bases: TGTGCCAGCAGTGAAGCGCGAGGAGTTGGGGAAAAACTGTTTTTT. Translating it yields CASSEARGVGEKLFF. This sequence joins TRBV2 and TRBJ1-4, with unresolved D. Trimming took 0 bases from V and 8 from J, leaving 13 bases between them. The germline CDR1 and CDR2 sequences are SNHLY and FYNNEI. The CDR3 covers 15 residues.

This clonotype was counted many times. The chain combines TRBV24-1 with TRBJ2-3; D is possibly TRBD2 (5 bases). The CDR3 is made up of 14 amino acids. V was cut by 4 bases and J by 1 base, with 8 bases left in between. Germline V gene lookup returns CDR1 KGHDR and CDR2 SFDVKD. The CDR3 coding sequence is TGTGCCACCAGTGACCCACTAGGCACAGATACGCAGTATTTT. Translation gives CATSDPLGTDTQYF.

This clonotype was found many times. The J gene is TRBJ2-5, the V gene TRBV4-3; D gene uncertain. Germline V gene lookup returns CDR1 LGHNA and CDR2 YSLEER. This CDR3 is built from 15 residues. Deletions cut 0 bases from V and 2 bases from J, with 10 bases between. This CDR3 reads CASSQDGTRQETQYF. In nucleotides, the CDR3 is TGCGCCAGCAGCCAAGACGGAACGAGGCAAGAGACCCAGTACTTC.

This clonotype was detected ten times or more. The chain joins TRBV27 to TRBJ2-1; D might be TRBD1 or TRBD2, each matching 5 bases. Trimming cost V 2 bases and J 0 bases, with 14 bases left between them. The length of the CDR3 is 17 residues. Germline loops: CDR1 MNHEY, CDR2 SMNVEV (reference sequence). The CDR3 coding sequence is TGTGCCAGCAGTTTAAGTACCCGGGGCCACTCCTACAATGAGCAGTTCTTC. Its translation: CASSLSTRGHSYNEQFF.

There are many counts of this clonotype. The chain combines TRBV12-3 or TRBV12-4 with TRBJ2-3; 10 nucleotides line up with TRBD2. V lost 5 bases, J lost 0 bases, and 8 bases stayed unmatched. The CDR3 consists of 17 residues. The CDR3 is CASSPIVLAGSTDTQYF. The CDR3 nucleotides are TGTGCCAGCAGTCCCATCGTACTAGCGGGGAGCACAGATACGCAGTATTTT.

This clonotype was observed at least ten times. The chain is built from TRBV29-1 and TRBJ1-1, with 7 bases fitting TRBD1. V lost 5 bases, J lost 0 bases, and 3 bases stayed unmatched. The germline V gene encodes CDR1 SQVTM and CDR2 ANQGSEA. This CDR3 is built from 13 residues. The CDR3 nucleotides are TGCAGCGTTCTTGGACAGGTGAACACTGAAGCTTTCTTT. Translation: CSVLGQVNTEAFF.

This clonotype was counted at least ten times. The chain joins TRBV14 to TRBJ1-1; no definite D call. The CDR3 covers 13 residues. With 3 bases removed from V and 1 base from J, the gap between germline ends came to 6 bases. The V gene's germline CDR1 is SGHDN and CDR2 FVKESK. The CDR3 sequence: CASSHPWNTEAFF. CDR3 coding DNA: TGTGCCAGCAGCCACCCATGGAACACTGAAGCTTTCTTT. The entire variable domain, with the rest obtained from reference TRBV14 and TRBJ1-1, is as follows: EAGVTQFPSHSVIEKGQTVTLRCDPISGHDNLYWYRRVMGKEIKFLLHFVKESKQDESGMPNNRFLAERTGGTYSTLKVQPAELEDSGVYFCASSHPWNTEAFFGQGTRLTVV.

On this clonotype itself: This sequence may be a read error, since a much larger clone differs from it by one base. J is TRBJ1-5 and V is TRBV12-3 or TRBV12-4, with D perhaps TRBD1 (5 bases). The CDR3 contains 16 residues. Here the CDR3 DNA reads TGTGCCAGCAGTTTAGTCGGAGGGACGGGCAATCAGCCCCATCATTTT. Its protein is CASSLVGGTGNQPHHF.

This clonotype was seen only a few times. The chain links TRBV28 to TRBJ1-5, with D uncertain. This CDR3 has 15 residues. V was pared by 2 bases and J by 0 bases, with 8 bases between. CDR1 MDHEN and CDR2 SYDVKM come from the germline V gene. In DNA, the CDR3 is TGTGCCAGCAGTTTAAACCAAGATAGCAATCAGCCCCAGCATTTT. Protein product: CASSLNQDSNQPQHF.

This chain uses TRBV30 with TRBJ2-5; TRBD2 aligns across 12 bases. V shed 1 base, J shed 5 bases, and the junction held 5 bases outside the gene matches. The CDR3 has 15 amino acids. Germline V CDR1 and CDR2: GTSNPN, SVGIG (reference sequence). The CDR3 here is CAWSAQTSGSETQYF. The DNA of the CDR3 is TGTGCCTGGAGTGCTCAGACTAGCGGGAGTGAGACCCAGTACTTC.